This T cell receptor beta chain was observed in a study of beta chain features in type 1 diabetes. Points from the study as a whole: PCR might preferentially amplify shorter templates, equally in patients and controls. At VDJ recombination sites, type 1 diabetes patients had fewer insertions and more deleted nucleotides. No resolution was reached here on whether HLA type influences TCRB rearrangement. TCRB CDR3 length was moderately but significantly reduced in all four CD4+ subsets of Type 1 diabetes patients.

Germline V gene lookup returns CDR1 SQVTM and CDR2 ANQGSEA. V was shortened by 0 bases and J by 0 bases, with 12 bases between the two germline ends. The CDR3 covers 15 residues. Concerning this clone itself: Its antigen is unidentified.

A sort by CD45RO/CCR7/CD25/CD127/CD95/CD27 yielded CD4+ naive, central memory, regulatory and stem cell-like memory cells. Expressed TCRB transcripts were sequenced because the entire RNA isolate underwent reverse transcription. TCRdb's copy holds only in-frame clones and misses some; the assay was immunoSEQ multiplex PCR. The table lists approximately 52,000 clones, 55% to 80% of them singletons. Sequencing input: stem cell memory CD4+ T cells from blood. This sequence originates from a woman younger than 45 with type 1 diabetes. The chain couples TRBV29-1 to TRBJ2-7, with D tentatively TRBD2 (5 bases). CDR3 amino acids: CSVEERAQSSYEQYF. The CDR3, as DNA: TGCAGCGTTGAAGAGCGGGCGCAGAGCTCCTACGAGCAGTACTTC.